The 8 T cell receptor beta chains in this list originate from one sample, sequenced in a study of technical replicates of blood from several donors. Assay: immunoSEQ multiplex PCR; the TCRdb copy retains only in-frame clones and omits some. Of some 80,000 clones listed, around 97% are singletons. Specimen: T cells isolated from PBMCs. The receptor source for this set is a human donor in good health.

J is TRBJ1-2 and V is TRBV30, with 7 bases fitting TRBD1. Germline assignment: CDR1 GTSNPN and CDR2 SVGIG (reference sequence). V lost 7 bases, J lost 3 bases, and 8 bases stayed unmatched. This CDR3 contains 13 residues. For the CDR3, the DNA is TGTGCCTCCACAGGGGAACCCGACTATGGCTACACCTTC. Translating it yields CASTGEPDYGYTF.

The V gene is TRBV29-1, the J gene TRBJ2-7, with 10 bases lining up with TRBD2. CDR3 size: 15 residues. Trimming took 6 bases from V and 5 from J; bases not matched to a gene: 13. From germline, CDR1 is SQVTM and CDR2 ANQGSEA. CDR3 loop: CSVRTSGNYPHEQYF. Written as DNA, the CDR3 is TGCAGCGTACGGACTAGCGGCAACTATCCCCACGAGCAGTACTTC.

In DNA form, the CDR3 reads TGTGCCAGCAGCTACTTAGCGGGGGAATTCTCCTACAATGAGCAGTTCTTC. Its translation is CASSYLAGEFSYNEQFF. The V call is TRBV5-6, the J call TRBJ2-1, with 9 bases aligning to TRBD2. The CDR3 totals 17 residues. Germline V gene lookup returns CDR1 SGHDT and CDR2 YYEEEE. V gave up 3 bases and J gave up 0 bases; unmatched junction bases: 7.

CDR3 region: CASGLLPTGNGELFF. CDR3 nucleotide sequence: TGTGCTAGTGGTTTGCTCCCTACAGGGAACGGGGAGCTGTTTTTT. The rearrangement joins TRBV12-5 to TRBJ2-2, with a possible D match to TRBD1 (6 bases). Germline CDR1 and CDR2: LGHNT and FRNRAP. CDR3 length: 15 residues. V lost 2 bases and J 7 bases, leaving 14 bases between the germline ends.

V and J are TRBV2 and TRBJ1-1; no reliable D call. V lost 6 bases and J 1 base, leaving 12 bases between the germline ends. Germline V gives CDR1 SNHLY, CDR2 FYNNEI. The CDR3 consists of 14 residues. CDR3 region: CASRRPERNTEAFF. The CDR3 DNA follows: TGTGCCAGCAGGAGGCCGGAGAGGAACACTGAAGCTTTCTTT.

This clone was seen only once. The rearrangement joins TRBV5-4 to TRBJ2-7, with D hard to call. Per germline, CDR1 SGHNT and CDR2 YYREEE (reference sequence). With 1 base removed from V and 7 bases from J, the gap between germline ends came to 12 bases. The CDR3 runs 13 residues. In DNA form, the CDR3 reads TGTGCCAGCAGCTTGACCGAGAAATTAGAGCAGTACTTC. It translates to CASSLTEKLEQYF.

The chain joins TRBV7-3 to TRBJ1-5; TRBD1 agrees at 7 bases. Germline CDR1 reads SGHTA; CDR2 reads FQGTGA. The V gene end was trimmed by 6 bases and the J gene end by 4 bases; junction bases not matched to a gene: 12. This CDR3 is 16 amino acids long. CDR3 residues: CASSLGGTALNQPQHF. CDR3 nucleotides: TGTGCCAGCAGTTTAGGGGGGACAGCCCTTAATCAGCCCCAGCATTTT.

The chain combines TRBV28 with TRBJ2-7, with TRBD2 identical over 12 bases. V gave up 11 bases and J gave up 3 bases; unmatched junction bases: 5. The CDR3 consists of 13 residues. Germline V lookup: CDR1 MDHEN, CDR2 SYDVKM. CDR3 DNA sequence: TGTGCCGTAAGGACTAGCGGGATCTACGAGCAGTACTTC. It yields the protein CAVRTSGIYEQYF.